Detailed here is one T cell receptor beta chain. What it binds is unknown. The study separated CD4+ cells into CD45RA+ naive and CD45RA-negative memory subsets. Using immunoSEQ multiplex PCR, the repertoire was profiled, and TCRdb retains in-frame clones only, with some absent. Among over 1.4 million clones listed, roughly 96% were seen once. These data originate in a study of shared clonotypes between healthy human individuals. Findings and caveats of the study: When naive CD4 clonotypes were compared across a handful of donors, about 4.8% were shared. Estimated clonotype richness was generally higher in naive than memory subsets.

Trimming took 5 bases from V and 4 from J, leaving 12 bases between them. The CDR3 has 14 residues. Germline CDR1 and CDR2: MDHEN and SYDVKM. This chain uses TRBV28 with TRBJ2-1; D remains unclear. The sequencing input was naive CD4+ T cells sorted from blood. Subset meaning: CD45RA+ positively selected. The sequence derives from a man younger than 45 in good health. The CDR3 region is CASSPAVGYNEQFF. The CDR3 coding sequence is TGTGCCAGCAGTCCCGCCGTGGGGTACAATGAGCAGTTCTTC.